These 19 T cell receptor beta chains came from one sample sequenced in a study of shared clonotypes between healthy human individuals. Produced via immunoSEQ multiplex PCR; TCRdb's table is partial and in-frame only. Counted here are 630,000 or so clones, about 98% occurring once; the ten biggest clones make up 0.3%. Naive CD8 populations comprised CD45RO-negative cells positively selected for CCR7, excluding terminally differentiated effector memory CD45RA+ cells. The specimen sequenced was naive CD8+ T cells sorted from blood. The receptors shown here come from a man aged 25 to 45 in good health.

The gene calls are TRBV5-4 and TRBJ2-1; 7 bases line up with TRBD2. The CDR3 sequence is 19 residues long. CDR1 and CDR2 (germline): SGHNT, YYREEE (reference sequence). The V gene end was trimmed by 2 bases and the J gene end by 1 base; junction bases not matched to a gene: 15. Here the CDR3 reads CASSFPEAGSSPSYNEQFF. The CDR3 DNA is TGTGCCAGCAGCTTCCCCGAAGCGGGAAGCTCCCCTTCCTACAATGAGCAGTTCTTC.

CDR3 amino acids: CASSLGASGRRYEQYF. The DNA of the CDR3 is TGTGCCAGCAGCTTAGGGGCTAGCGGGAGACGGTACGAGCAGTACTTC. This chain connects TRBV7-2 to TRBJ2-7, with TRBD2 matching 10 bases. Trimming cost V 1 base and J 4 bases; bases outside gene matches: 7. The CDR3 spans 16 residues. CDR1 is SGHTA, CDR2 FQGNSA, per germline.

V usage is TRBV18 and J usage is TRBJ1-4; D not resolved. CDR1 and CDR2 (germline): KGHSH, LQKENI. Trimming stripped 5 bases from V and 0 bases from J, with 10 bases between. The CDR3 runs 15 residues. CDR3 nucleotides: TGTGCCAGCTCAACCTCCGGGACAACTAATGAAAAACTGTTTTTT. Translated: CASSTSGTTNEKLFF.

The chain joins TRBV7-9 to TRBJ2-1; 7 bases map to TRBD2. The CDR3 length is 15 residues. Trimming cost V 7 bases and J 2 bases; bases outside gene matches: 8. Germline loops: CDR1 SEHNR, CDR2 FQNEAQ (reference sequence). The CDR3 sequence: CASTSPSGTYNEQFF. The CDR3 coding sequence is TGTGCCAGCACCTCACCGAGCGGGACCTACAATGAGCAGTTCTTC.

The chain uses TRBV27 and TRBJ2-7, with D tentatively TRBD2 (7 bases). V gave up 6 bases and J gave up 7 bases, with 28 bases separating them. This CDR3 is built from 17 residues. The germline V gene has CDR1 MNHEY and CDR2 SMNVEV (reference sequence). In DNA, the CDR3 is TGTGCCAGCAGCCTACTATACAGGGAGGGGGGATCAGAGGAGCAGTACTTC. The encoded protein is CASSLLYREGGSEEQYF.

CDR3 DNA: TGTGCCTGGAGTGGACTAGCGGACAATGAGCAGTTCTTC. Encoded protein: CAWSGLADNEQFF. The chain is built from TRBV30 and TRBJ2-1; 9 positions agree with TRBD2. The ends lost 1 base at V and 5 bases at J; junction bases unmatched: 0. The germline CDR1 and CDR2 sequences are GTSNPN and SVGIG (reference sequence). The CDR3 totals 13 residues.

CDR3 sequence (DNA): TGCGCCAGCAGCTTGGCCCGGACAGGGGGTTTCTACGAGCAGTACTTC. It yields the protein CASSLARTGGFYEQYF. The V call is TRBV5-1, the J call TRBJ2-7, with TRBD1 matching over 10 bases. Germline trimming cut 0 bases from V and 3 bases from J; bases unmatched to any gene: 6. In germline, CDR1 is SGHRS, CDR2 YFSETQ. The CDR3 totals 16 residues.

The chain couples TRBV15 to TRBJ2-7; TRBD2 aligns across 8 bases. The V gene's germline CDR1 is LNHNV and CDR2 YYDKDF (reference sequence). The CDR3 runs to 15 residues. Trimming at V came to 0 bases and at J to 3 bases, leaving 4 bases not matched to a gene. The CDR3 here is CATSRDRGGDYEQYF. The CDR3 coding sequence is TGTGCCACCAGCAGAGATCGGGGGGGAGACTACGAGCAGTACTTC.

The chain uses TRBV7-6 and TRBJ2-7; either TRBD1 or TRBD2 may fit D (5 bases each). This CDR3 is 12 amino acids long. Between the trimmed V and J ends, which lost 4 bases and 6 bases, there was a span of 10 bases. CDR1 and CDR2 from the germline V gene are SGHVS and FNYEAQ. DNA of the CDR3: TGTGCCAGCAGCTCCGAGGGACCCGAGCAGTACTTC. This codes for CASSSEGPEQYF.

The chain has TRBV29-1 and TRBJ2-3, with D tentatively TRBD2 (6 bases). The germline CDR1 and CDR2 sequences are SQVTM and ANQGSEA. CDR3 length equals 18 residues. Trimming cost V 1 base and J 9 bases, with 29 bases left between them. The CDR3 bases are TGCAGCGTTGAAGTGGGGTTAGGGACTCGCGAGGGTGGCGAGACGCAGTATTTT. It yields the protein CSVEVGLGTREGGETQYF.

The chain is built from TRBV27 and TRBJ2-7; 8 bases match TRBD1. Per germline, CDR1 MNHEY and CDR2 SMNVEV (reference sequence). The junction had 3 bases not matched to a gene; V was cut back by 5 bases and J by 3 bases. CDR3 size: 13 residues. Here the CDR3 reads CASSRGQDYEQYF. The CDR3 DNA reads TGTGCCAGCAGTCGGGGACAGGACTACGAGCAGTACTTC.

V gene TRBV7-8 combines with J gene TRBJ1-5; D is perhaps TRBD1 (5 bases). The CDR3 covers 18 residues. Per the germline V gene, CDR1 is SGHVS and CDR2 is FQNEAQ. Trimming removed 1 base from V and 0 bases from J, with 16 bases in between. The DNA for the CDR3 is TGTGCCAGCAGCTTAGAGGTCGGGACCGACTATAGCAATCAGCCCCAGCATTTT. Translated, it gives CASSLEVGTDYSNQPQHF.

The V and J genes are TRBV13 and TRBJ2-7; TRBD2 matches at 10 bases. The CDR3 is 19 amino acids. The germline V gene encodes CDR1 PRHDT and CDR2 FYEKMQ (reference sequence). J lost 2 bases, V lost 5 bases, and 18 bases had no gene match. In DNA, the CDR3 is TGTGCCAGCAGCCCCCCCGGGCTAGCGGGAGAGACGGCCCCCTACGAGCAGTACTTC. Amino acid sequence: CASSPPGLAGETAPYEQYF.

V gene TRBV6-6 combines with J gene TRBJ2-1, with TRBD2 as a possible D gene (6 bases). V was cut by 4 bases and J by 10 bases, with 14 bases left in between. The CDR3 has 13 residues. CDR1 and CDR2 from the germline V gene are MNHNY and SVGAGI (reference sequence). CDR3 loop: CASSLRREDEQFF. The DNA for the CDR3 is TGTGCCAGCAGTTTACGGAGGGAGGACGAGCAGTTCTTC.

The CDR3 reads CASNWGSAVSEQYF. The CDR3 DNA is TGTGCCAGCAACTGGGGGAGTGCGGTCTCCGAGCAGTACTTC. The chain recombines TRBV28 with TRBJ2-7; D assignment may be TRBD1 or TRBD2 (5 bases each). This CDR3 has 14 residues. The V gene's germline CDR1 is MDHEN and CDR2 SYDVKM. The V and J ends lost 7 bases and 6 bases respectively, with 19 bases between them.

The chain links TRBV4-1 to TRBJ1-2; possible D gene TRBD1, 6 bases. This CDR3 has 14 amino acids. V lost 3 bases, J lost 4 bases, and 12 bases lay in between. CDR1 is MGHRA, CDR2 YSYEKL, per germline. The CDR3 coding sequence is TGCGCCAGCAGCCACACGACAGGTTCCTATGGCTACACCTTC. Its protein product is CASSHTTGSYGYTF.

The V and J genes are TRBV27 and TRBJ1-2; D perhaps matches TRBD1 (6 bases). Germline V CDR1 and CDR2: MNHEY, SMNVEV (reference sequence). V dropped 0 bases and J dropped 0 bases, with 8 bases sitting between them. The CDR3 extends over 15 amino acids. CDR3 sequence (DNA): TGTGCCAGCAGTTTATCGGACAGAGCTAACTATGGCTACACCTTC. It specifies CASSLSDRANYGYTF.

This chain joins TRBV19 and TRBJ1-4, with TRBD1 matching 8 bases. The CDR3 totals 15 residues. V lost 6 bases and J lost 5; bases outside the gene matches: 8. The germline gives CDR1 LNHDA, CDR2 SQIVND (reference sequence). The CDR3 nucleotides read TGTGCCAGTAGAACCCAGGGGGCTGGAAATGAAAAACTGTTTTTT. As protein: CASRTQGAGNEKLFF.

The rearrangement joins TRBV2 to TRBJ2-1; 9 bases map to TRBD2. The CDR3 covers 15 residues. CDR1 SNHLY and CDR2 FYNNEI come from the germline V gene. Trimming at V came to 5 bases and at J to 3 bases, leaving 5 bases not matched to a gene. CDR3 sequence reads: CASSNLSGSYNEQFF. Here the CDR3 DNA reads TGTGCCAGCAGTAATCTTAGCGGGAGCTACAATGAGCAGTTCTTC.